This paragraph reports one T cell receptor beta chain. The identical CDR3 is also encoded by other nucleotide sequences in the sample. CD45RO-negative, CCR7-selected cells formed the naive CD8 fraction, which excluded terminally differentiated effector memory CD45RA+ cells. Assay: immunoSEQ multiplex PCR; the TCRdb copy retains only in-frame clones and omits some. The top ten hold around 1.7% of the sample, which has around 2.1 million clones, approximately 94% seen once. The CDR3 totals 12 residues. Between the trimmed V and J ends, which lost 2 bases and 4 bases, there was a span of 8 bases. Looked up from germline, CDR1 is SQVTM and CDR2 is ANQGSEA. This specimen comes from a study of shared clonotypes between healthy human individuals.

This chain uses TRBV29-1 with TRBJ1-2, with a possible D match to TRBD1 (5 bases). The sequence was obtained from a man aged 18 to 30 in good health. Some clones in this sample may be carry-over from other donors' samples. Sequencing used naive CD8+ T cells from PBMCs. The CDR3 loop reads CSVESGGYGYTF. As DNA, the CDR3 is TGCAGCGTTGAATCGGGGGGCTATGGCTACACCTTC.